This TCR beta chain was identified during a study of post-analysis software for immune sequencing data. Study-wide background: The disease courses spanned relapsing-remitting, secondary progressive and progressive-relapsing forms of multiple sclerosis. Study conclusions and caveats: Roughly 5 TRBV segments, TRBV5-6, TRBV5-1 and TRBV20-1 among them, were found more frequent in patients than controls.

The TCR beta cDNA libraries contained unique molecular identifiers. Using its own MiXCR run on the PCR reads, TCRdb lists one record per CDR3 protein. This sample carries roughly 620,000 distinct CDR3 sequences, 44% of them seen once, and the ten largest clones take under 2%. Germline lookup yields CDR1 DFQATT and CDR2 SNEGSKA (reference sequence). This CDR3 comprises 13 residues. About this clonotype: Its antigen is unknown.

Sequenced input: blood. This rearrangement joins TRBV20-1 to TRBJ2-7, with D possibly matching TRBD2 (5 bases). Near its end, the DNA agrees better with TRBJ2-5, so the J call may be wrong. The TCR sequence derives from a girl between 5 and 17 years old with multiple sclerosis. The DNA of the CDR3 is TGCAGTGCCCCGGACTCACTTAGGGAGACCCAGTACTTC. This gives the protein CSAPDSLRETQYF.